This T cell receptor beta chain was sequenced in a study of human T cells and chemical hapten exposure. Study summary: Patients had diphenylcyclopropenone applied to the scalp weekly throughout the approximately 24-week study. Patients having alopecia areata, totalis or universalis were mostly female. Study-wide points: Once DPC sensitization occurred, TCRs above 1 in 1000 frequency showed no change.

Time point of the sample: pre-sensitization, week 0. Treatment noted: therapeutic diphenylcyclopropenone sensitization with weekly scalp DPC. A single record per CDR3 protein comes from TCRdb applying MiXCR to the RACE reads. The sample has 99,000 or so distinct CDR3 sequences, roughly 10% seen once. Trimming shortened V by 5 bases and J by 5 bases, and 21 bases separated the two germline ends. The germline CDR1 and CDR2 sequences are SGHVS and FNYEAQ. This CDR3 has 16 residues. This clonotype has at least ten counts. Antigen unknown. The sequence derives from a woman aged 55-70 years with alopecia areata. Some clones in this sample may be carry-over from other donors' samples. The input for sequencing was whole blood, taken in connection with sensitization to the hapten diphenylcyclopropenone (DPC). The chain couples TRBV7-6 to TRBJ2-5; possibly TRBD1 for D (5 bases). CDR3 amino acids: CASSRTLAVRAETQYF. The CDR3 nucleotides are TGTGCCAGCAGCAGAACACTGGCGGTCAGGGCCGAGACCCAGTACTTC.